This is a list of T cell receptor beta chains from one sample in a study of CD8 T cells in ankylosing spondylitis. Using its own MiXCR run on the 5' RACE reads, TCRdb lists one record per CDR3 protein. The data hold around 280,000 distinct CDR3 sequences, with around 20% observed a single time. Sequenced: blood, either unsorted or a sorted T cell fraction (not recorded which). Receptors originate from a male donor with ankylosing spondylitis or in good health (not recorded which). CDR3s leave out the opening cysteine and the closing phenylalanine or tryptophan. A D gene is named only where the DNA matches it firmly.

d_call j_call v_call cdr3_aa
TRBD2 TRBJ2-3 TRBV5-5 ASSKTSGSTDTQY
- TRBJ1-5 TRBV19 ASTADSNQPQH
TRBD1 TRBJ2-1 TRBV5-1 ASSSGQGGDEQF
- TRBJ1-5 TRBV20-1 SARQGQNQPQH
- TRBJ1-1 TRBV5-6 ASSLGPYTEAF
- TRBJ2-3 TRBV12-3/TRBV12-4 ASSPGVLSTDTQY
- TRBJ2-5 TRBV11-2 ASTRFQETQY
- TRBJ1-2 TRBV28 ASSLSPGVYGYT
- TRBJ2-3 TRBV12-3/TRBV12-4 ASSLELARGPTDTQY
- TRBJ2-5 TRBV29-1 SVQGLFQETQY
- TRBJ2-6 TRBV6-1 ASSQGQPRANVLT
TRBD2 TRBJ2-1 TRBV20-1 SGPGLQTYNEQF
- TRBJ1-4 TRBV6-5 ASSYGGLGEKLF
- TRBJ1-4 TRBV5-1 ASSLRGALLPLNEKLF
TRBD1 TRBJ1-4 TRBV24-1 ATSDTGTDNEKLF
- TRBJ1-6 TRBV6-1 ASSLEGLVYNSPLH
TRBD1 TRBJ2-3 TRBV9 ASSVGDRPDTQY
- TRBJ2-2 TRBV24-1 ATSDLAGTGELF
- TRBJ2-3 TRBV4-1 ASSQEGGRGQVDTQY
TRBD2 TRBJ2-1 TRBV12-3/TRBV12-4 ASSPRTSDEQF
TRBD2 TRBJ2-1 TRBV3-1 ASSPGLARHNEQF
- TRBJ1-3 TRBV12-3/TRBV12-4 ASSSWTGRSTIY
TRBD1 TRBJ2-3 TRBV12-3/TRBV12-4 ASSADRGNTQY
TRBD2 TRBJ2-1 TRBV4-2 ASSQDRPSGSVSYNEQF
TRBD2 TRBJ2-2 TRBV5-1 ASSSLAGVIVAGELF
- TRBJ2-2 TRBV9 ASSVGPWQDTGELF
- TRBJ2-4 TRBV29-1 SVEYVNIQY
TRBD1 TRBJ1-2 TRBV5-1 ADLVPGTGGCRNGYT
- TRBJ2-1 TRBV28 ASSYPRLINEQF
- TRBJ2-1 TRBV7-9 ASSLARLGNEQF
- TRBJ1-6 TRBV12-3/TRBV12-4 ASSLKGGNSPLH
- TRBJ2-3 TRBV28 ASSSPGVGTDTQY
- TRBJ1-3 TRBV3-1 ASIQVSRDSGNTIY
- TRBJ1-1 TRBV4-1 ASSQVAIGLWEAF
- TRBJ2-1 TRBV12-3/TRBV12-4 ASSPTLGASEQF
TRBD1 TRBJ2-2 TRBV6-5 ASSYGQGGTGELF
- TRBJ1-5 TRBV12-3/TRBV12-4 ASSLAPDSNQPQH
- TRBJ1-5 TRBV5-1 ASSFRGAKAYRPQH
TRBD2 TRBJ2-5 TRBV5-4 ASSLGRLAGGETQY
- TRBJ1-1 TRBV5-1 ASSSGVTEAF
- TRBJ2-2 TRBV5-1 ASEEGARDTGELF